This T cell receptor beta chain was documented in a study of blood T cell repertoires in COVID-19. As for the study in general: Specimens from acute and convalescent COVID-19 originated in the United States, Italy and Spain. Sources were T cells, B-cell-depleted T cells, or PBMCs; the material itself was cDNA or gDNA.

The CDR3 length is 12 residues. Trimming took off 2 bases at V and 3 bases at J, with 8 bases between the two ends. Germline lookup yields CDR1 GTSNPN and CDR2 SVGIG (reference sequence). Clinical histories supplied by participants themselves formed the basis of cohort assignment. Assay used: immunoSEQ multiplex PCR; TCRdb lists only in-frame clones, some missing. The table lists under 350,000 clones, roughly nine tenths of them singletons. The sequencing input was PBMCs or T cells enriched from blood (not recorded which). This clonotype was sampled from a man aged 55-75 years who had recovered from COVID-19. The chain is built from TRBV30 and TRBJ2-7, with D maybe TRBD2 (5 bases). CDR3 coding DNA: TGTGCCTGGAGTTCTCGGGGCTACGAGCAGTACTTC. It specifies CAWSSRGYEQYF.